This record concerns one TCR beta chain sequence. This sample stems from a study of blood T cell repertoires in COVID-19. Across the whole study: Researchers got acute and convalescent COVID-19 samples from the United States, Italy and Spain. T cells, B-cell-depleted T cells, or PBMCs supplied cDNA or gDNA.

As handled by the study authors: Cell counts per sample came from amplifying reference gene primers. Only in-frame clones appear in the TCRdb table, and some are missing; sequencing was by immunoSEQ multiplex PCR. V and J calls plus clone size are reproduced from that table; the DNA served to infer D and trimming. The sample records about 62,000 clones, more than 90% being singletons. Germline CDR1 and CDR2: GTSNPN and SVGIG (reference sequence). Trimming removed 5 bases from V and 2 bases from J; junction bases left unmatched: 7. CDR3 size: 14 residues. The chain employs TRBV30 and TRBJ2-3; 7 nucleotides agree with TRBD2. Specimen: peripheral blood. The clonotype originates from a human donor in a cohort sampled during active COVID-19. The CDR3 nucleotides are TGTGCCTGGGGTCTGGCGGGGGTCACAGATACGCAGTATTTT. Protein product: CAWGLAGVTDTQYF.